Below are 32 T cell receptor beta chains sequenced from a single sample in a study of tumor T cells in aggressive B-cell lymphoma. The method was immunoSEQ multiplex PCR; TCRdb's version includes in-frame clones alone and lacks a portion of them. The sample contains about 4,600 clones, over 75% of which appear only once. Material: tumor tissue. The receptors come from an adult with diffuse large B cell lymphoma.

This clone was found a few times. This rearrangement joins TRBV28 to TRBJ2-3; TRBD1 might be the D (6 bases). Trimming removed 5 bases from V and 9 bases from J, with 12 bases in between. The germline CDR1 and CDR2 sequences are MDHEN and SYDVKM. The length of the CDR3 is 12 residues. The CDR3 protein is CASSPQGRTQYF. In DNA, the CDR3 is TGTGCCAGCAGTCCGCAGGGGCGGACGCAGTATTTT.

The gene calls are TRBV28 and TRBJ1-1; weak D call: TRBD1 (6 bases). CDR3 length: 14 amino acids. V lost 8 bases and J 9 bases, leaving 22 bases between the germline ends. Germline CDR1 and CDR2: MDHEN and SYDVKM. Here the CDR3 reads CASGNRAPTLKAFF. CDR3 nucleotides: TGTGCCAGCGGGAACAGGGCTCCAACACTGAAAGCTTTCTTT.

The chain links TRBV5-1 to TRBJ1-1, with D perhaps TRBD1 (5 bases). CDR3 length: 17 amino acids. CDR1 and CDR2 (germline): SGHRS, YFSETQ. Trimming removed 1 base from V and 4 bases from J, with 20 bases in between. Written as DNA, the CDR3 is TGCGCCAGCAGCTTGCCCCTAGGGGCGGCCGGTGGCACTGAAGCTTTCTTT. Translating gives CASSLPLGAAGGTEAFF.

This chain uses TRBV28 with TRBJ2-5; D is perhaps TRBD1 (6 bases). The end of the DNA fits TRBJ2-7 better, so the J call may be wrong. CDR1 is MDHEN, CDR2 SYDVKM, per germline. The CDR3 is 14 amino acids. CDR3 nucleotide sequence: TGTGCCAGCACAGGGGCAACTCTCTCCTACGAGCAGTACTTC. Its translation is CASTGATLSYEQYF.

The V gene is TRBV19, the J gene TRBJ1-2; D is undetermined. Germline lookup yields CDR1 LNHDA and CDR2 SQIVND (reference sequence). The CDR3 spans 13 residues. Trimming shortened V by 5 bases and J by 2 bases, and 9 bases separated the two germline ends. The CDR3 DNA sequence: TGTGCCAGTAGTCTCGACGGGAACTATGGCTACACCTTC. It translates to CASSLDGNYGYTF.

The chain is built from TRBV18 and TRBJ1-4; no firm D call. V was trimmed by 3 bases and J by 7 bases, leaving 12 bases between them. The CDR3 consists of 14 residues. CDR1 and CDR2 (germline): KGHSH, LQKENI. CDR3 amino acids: CASSPMDGGEKLFF. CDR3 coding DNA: TGTGCCAGCTCACCGATGGACGGAGGTGAAAAACTGTTTTTT.

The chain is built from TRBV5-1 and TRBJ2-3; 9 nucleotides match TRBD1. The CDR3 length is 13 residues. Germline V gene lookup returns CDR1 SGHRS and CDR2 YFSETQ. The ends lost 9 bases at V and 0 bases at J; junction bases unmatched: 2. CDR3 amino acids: CATGQGSTDTQYF. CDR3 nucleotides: TGCGCCACCGGACAGGGGAGCACAGATACGCAGTATTTT. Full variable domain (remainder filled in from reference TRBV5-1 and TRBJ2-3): KAGVTQTPRYLIKTRGQQVTLSCSPISGHRSVSWYQQTPGQGLQFLFEYFSETQRNKGNFPGRFSGRQFSNSRSEMNVSTLELGDSALYLCATGQGSTDTQYFGPGTRLTVL.

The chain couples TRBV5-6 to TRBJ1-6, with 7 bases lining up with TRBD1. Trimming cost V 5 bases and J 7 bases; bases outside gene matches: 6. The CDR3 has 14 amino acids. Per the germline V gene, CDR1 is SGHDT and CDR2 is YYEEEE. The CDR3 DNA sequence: TGTGCCAGCAGTCAGGACAGGACCAATTCACCCCTCCACTTT. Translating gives CASSQDRTNSPLHF.

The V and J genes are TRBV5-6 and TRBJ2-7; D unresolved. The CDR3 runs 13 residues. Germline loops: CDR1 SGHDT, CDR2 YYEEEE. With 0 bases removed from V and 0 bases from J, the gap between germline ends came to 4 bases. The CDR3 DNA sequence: TGTGCCAGCAGCTTGGCCAACTCCTACGAGCAGTACTTC. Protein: CASSLANSYEQYF.

CDR3 sequence: CAWSVPPRDTTIREKLFF. The DNA of the CDR3 is TGTGCCTGGAGTGTCCCCCCCCGGGACACGACAATTCGGGAAAAACTGTTTTTT. This sequence joins TRBV30 and TRBJ1-4, with D perhaps matching TRBD1 (6 bases). This CDR3 region has 18 residues. V dropped 0 bases and J dropped 8 bases, with 25 bases sitting between them. Germline CDR1 is GTSNPN and CDR2 is SVGIG (reference sequence).

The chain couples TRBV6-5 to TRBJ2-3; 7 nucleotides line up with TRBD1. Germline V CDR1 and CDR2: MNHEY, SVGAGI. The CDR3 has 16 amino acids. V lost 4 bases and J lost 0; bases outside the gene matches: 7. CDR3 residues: CASSFTGTESTDTQYF. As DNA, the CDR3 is TGTGCCAGCAGTTTCACCGGGACAGAGAGCACAGATACGCAGTATTTT.

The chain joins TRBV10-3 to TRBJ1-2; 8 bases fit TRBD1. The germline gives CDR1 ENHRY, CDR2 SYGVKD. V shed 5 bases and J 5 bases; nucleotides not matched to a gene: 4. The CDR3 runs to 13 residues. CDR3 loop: CAISPTGDYGYTF. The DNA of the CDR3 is TGTGCCATCAGTCCGACAGGGGATTATGGCTACACCTTC.

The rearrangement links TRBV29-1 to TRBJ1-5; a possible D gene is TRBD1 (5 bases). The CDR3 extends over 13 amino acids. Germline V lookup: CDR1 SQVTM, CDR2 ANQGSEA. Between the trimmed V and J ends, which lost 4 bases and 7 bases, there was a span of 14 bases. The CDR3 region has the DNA TGCAGCGTTGGGGGCTCTTTGACACAGCCCCAGCATTTT. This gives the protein CSVGGSLTQPQHF.

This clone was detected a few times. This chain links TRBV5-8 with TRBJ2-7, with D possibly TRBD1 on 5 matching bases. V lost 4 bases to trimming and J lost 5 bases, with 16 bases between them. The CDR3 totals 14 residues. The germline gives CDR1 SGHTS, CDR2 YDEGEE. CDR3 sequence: CASSRQGASDEQYF. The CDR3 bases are TGTGCCAGCAGCCGGCAAGGGGCCTCGGACGAGCAGTACTTC.

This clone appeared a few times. Here the CDR3 DNA reads TGTGCCTGGAGTGCCCCCCACTCTGGGGCCAACGTCCTGACTTTC. Amino acids: CAWSAPHSGANVLTF. V and J are TRBV30 and TRBJ2-6; D is uncertain. The germline V gene has CDR1 GTSNPN and CDR2 SVGIG (reference sequence). Trimming left V 1 base short and J 0 bases short, with 7 bases between. CDR3 length equals 15 residues. Based on the CDR3 plus reference TRBV30 and TRBJ2-6, the full variable domain is SQTIHQWPATLVQPVGSPLSLECTVEGTSNPNLYWYRQAAGRGLQLLFYSVGIGQISSEVPQNLSASRPQDRQFILSSKKLLLSDSGFYLCAWSAPHSGANVLTFGAGSRLTVL.

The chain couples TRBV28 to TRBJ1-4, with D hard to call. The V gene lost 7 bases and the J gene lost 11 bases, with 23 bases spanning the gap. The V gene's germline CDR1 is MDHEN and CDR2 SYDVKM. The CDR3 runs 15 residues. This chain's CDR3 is CASTYRGHPELKLFF. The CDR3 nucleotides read TGTGCCAGCACCTACAGAGGGCATCCTGAGTTGAAACTGTTTTTT.

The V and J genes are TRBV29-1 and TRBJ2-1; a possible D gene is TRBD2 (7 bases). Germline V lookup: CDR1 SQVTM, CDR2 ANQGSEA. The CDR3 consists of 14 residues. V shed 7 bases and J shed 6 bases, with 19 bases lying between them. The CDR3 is CSGLGGRGGNEQFF. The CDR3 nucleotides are TGCAGCGGGCTAGGGGGGAGGGGAGGCAATGAGCAGTTCTTC.

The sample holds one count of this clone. As DNA, the CDR3 is TGTGCCAGCAGCCCGGGACAGCGTAACTACGAGCAGTACTTC. Translating gives CASSPGQRNYEQYF. V and J are TRBV5-5 and TRBJ2-7, with 7 nucleotides matching TRBD1. CDR3 length equals 14 residues. With 4 bases clipped from V and 3 bases from J, the junction kept 7 bases outside the gene matches. Germline-derived CDR1 and CDR2 are SGHKS and YYEKEE (reference sequence). Looking up the rest from reference TRBV5-5 and TRBJ2-7 gives the full variable domain: DAGVTQSPTHLIKTRGQQVTLRCSPISGHKSVSWYQQVLGQGPQFIFQYYEKEERGRGNFPDRFSARQFPNYSSELNVNALLLGDSALYLCASSPGQRNYEQYFGPGTRLTVT.

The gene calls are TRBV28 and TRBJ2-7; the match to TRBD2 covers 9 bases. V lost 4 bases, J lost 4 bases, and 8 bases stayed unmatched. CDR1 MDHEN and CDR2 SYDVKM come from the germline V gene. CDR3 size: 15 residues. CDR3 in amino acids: CASSSAGGTTYEQYF. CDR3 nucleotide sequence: TGTGCCAGCAGTTCAGCGGGAGGCACTACTTACGAGCAGTACTTC.

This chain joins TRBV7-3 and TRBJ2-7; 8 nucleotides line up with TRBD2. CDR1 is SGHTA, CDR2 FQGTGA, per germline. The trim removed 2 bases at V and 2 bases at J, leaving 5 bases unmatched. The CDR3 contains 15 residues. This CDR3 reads CASSLQAGAAYEQYF. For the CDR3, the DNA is TGTGCCAGCAGCTTACAAGCGGGAGCCGCCTACGAGCAGTACTTC.

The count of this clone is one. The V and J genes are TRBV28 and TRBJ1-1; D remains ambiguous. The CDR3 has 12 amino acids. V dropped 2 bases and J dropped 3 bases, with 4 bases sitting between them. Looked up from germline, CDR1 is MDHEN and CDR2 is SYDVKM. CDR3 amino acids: CASSLEDTEAFF. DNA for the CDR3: TGTGCCAGCAGTTTAGAGGACACTGAAGCTTTCTTT.

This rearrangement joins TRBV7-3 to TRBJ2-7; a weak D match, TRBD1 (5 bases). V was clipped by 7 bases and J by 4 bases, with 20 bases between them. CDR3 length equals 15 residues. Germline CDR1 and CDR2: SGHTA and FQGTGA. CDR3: CASTPFARARYEQYF. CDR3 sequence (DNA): TGTGCCAGCACCCCCTTCGCCAGGGCTCGATACGAGCAGTACTTC.

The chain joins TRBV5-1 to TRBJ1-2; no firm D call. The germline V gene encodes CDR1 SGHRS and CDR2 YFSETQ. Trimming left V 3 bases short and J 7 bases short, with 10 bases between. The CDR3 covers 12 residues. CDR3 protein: CASSYGEGGYTF. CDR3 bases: TGCGCCAGCAGCTACGGTGAGGGTGGCTACACCTTC.

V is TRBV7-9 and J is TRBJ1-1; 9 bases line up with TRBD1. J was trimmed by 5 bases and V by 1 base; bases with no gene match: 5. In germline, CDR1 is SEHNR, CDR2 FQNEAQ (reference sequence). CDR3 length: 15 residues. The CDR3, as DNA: TGTGCCAGCAGCTTAGGTACAGGGGGCCAGACTGAAGCTTTCTTT. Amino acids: CASSLGTGGQTEAFF.

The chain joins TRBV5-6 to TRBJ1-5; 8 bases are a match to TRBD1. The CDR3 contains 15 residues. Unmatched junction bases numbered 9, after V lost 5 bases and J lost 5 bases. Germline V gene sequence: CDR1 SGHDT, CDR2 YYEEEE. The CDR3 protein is CASSPGTGPHQPQHF. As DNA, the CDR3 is TGTGCCAGCAGTCCAGGGACAGGCCCCCATCAGCCCCAGCATTTT. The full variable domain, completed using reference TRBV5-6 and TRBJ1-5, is DAGVTQSPTHLIKTRGQQVTLRCSPKSGHDTVSWYQQALGQGPQFIFQYYEEEERQRGNFPDRFSGHQFPNYSSELNVNALLLGDSALYLCASSPGTGPHQPQHFGDGTRLSIL.

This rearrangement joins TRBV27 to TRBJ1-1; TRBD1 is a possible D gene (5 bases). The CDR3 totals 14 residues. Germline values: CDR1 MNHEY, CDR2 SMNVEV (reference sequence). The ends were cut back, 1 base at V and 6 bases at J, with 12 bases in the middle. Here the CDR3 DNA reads TGTGCCAGCAGTTTATGGGGCTCCCGTGCTGAAGCTTTCTTT. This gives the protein CASSLWGSRAEAFF.

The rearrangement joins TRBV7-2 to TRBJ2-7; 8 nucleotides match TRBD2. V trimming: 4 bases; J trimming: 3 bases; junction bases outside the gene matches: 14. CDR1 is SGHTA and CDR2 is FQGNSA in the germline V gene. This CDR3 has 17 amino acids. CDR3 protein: CASSSQPSGPALYEQYF. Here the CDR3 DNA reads TGTGCCAGCAGCTCCCAACCTAGCGGGCCTGCCCTCTACGAGCAGTACTTC.

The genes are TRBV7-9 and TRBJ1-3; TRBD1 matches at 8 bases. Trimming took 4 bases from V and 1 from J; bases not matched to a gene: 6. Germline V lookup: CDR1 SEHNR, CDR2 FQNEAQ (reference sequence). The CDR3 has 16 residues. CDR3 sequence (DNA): TGTGCCAGCAGCTCCGGACAGGGCAATTCTGGAAACACCATATATTTT. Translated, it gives CASSSGQGNSGNTIYF.

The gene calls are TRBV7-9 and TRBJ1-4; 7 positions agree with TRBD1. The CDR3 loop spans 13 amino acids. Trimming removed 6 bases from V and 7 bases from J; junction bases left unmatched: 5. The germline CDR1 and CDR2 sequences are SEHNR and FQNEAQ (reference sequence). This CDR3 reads CASRGGGSEKLFF. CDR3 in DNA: TGTGCCAGCAGAGGGGGCGGAAGTGAAAAACTGTTTTTT. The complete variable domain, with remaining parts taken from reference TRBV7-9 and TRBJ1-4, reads DTGVSQNPRHKITKRGQNVTFRCDPISEHNRLYWYRQTLGQGPEFLTYFQNEAQLEKSRLLSDRFSAERPKGSFSTLEIQRTEQGDSAMYLCASRGGGSEKLFFGSGTQLSVL.

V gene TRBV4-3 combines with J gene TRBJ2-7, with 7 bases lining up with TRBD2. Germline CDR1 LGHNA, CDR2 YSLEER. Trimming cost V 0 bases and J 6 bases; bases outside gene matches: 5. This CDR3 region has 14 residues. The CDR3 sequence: CASSQDHGGTEQYF. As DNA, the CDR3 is TGCGCCAGCAGCCAAGATCACGGGGGGACCGAGCAGTACTTC.

For the CDR3, the DNA is TGTGCCAGCAGCTCGATCGGACAGGGGGCTCGTTCACCCCTCCACTTT. Encoded protein: CASSSIGQGARSPLHF. The chain has TRBV7-9 and TRBJ1-6; TRBD1 agrees at 11 bases. Trimming took 4 bases from V and 9 from J; bases not matched to a gene: 8. The CDR3 loop spans 16 amino acids. The germline V gene has CDR1 SEHNR and CDR2 FQNEAQ (reference sequence). The full variable domain, rest sourced from reference TRBV7-9 and TRBJ1-6, is DTGVSQNPRHKITKRGQNVTFRCDPISEHNRLYWYRQTLGQGPEFLTYFQNEAQLEKSRLLSDRFSAERPKGSFSTLEIQRTEQGDSAMYLCASSSIGQGARSPLHFGNGTRLTVT.

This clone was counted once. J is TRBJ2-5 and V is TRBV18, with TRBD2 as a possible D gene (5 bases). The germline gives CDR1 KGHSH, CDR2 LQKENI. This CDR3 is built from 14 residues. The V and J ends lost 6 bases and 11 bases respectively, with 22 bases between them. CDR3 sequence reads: CASSPRSLVGEQYF. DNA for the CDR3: TGTGCCAGCTCGCCTAGGAGTTTAGTGGGAGAGCAGTACTTC.